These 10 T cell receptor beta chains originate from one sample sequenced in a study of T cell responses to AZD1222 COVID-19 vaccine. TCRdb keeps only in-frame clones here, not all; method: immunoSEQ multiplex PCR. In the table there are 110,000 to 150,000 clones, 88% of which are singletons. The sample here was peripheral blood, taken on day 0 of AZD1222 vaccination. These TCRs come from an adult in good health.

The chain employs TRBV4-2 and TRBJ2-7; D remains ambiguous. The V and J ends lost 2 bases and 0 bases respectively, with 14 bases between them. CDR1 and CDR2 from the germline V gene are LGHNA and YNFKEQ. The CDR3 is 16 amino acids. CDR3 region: CASSQSVGESSYEQYF. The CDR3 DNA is TGTGCCAGCAGCCAATCGGTAGGCGAGAGCTCCTACGAGCAGTACTTC.

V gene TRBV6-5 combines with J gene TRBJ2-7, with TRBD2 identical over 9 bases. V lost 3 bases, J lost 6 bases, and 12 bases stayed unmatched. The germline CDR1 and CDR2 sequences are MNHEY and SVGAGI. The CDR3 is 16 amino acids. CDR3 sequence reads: CASSYLVQAGGSEQYF. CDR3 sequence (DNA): TGTGCCAGCAGTTATTTGGTTCAAGCGGGAGGTTCCGAGCAGTACTTC.

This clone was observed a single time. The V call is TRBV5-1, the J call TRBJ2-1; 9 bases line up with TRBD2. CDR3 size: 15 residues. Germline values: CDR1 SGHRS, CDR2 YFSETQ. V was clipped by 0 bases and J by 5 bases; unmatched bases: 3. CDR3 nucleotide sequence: TGCGCCAGCAGCTTGGTACCTAGCGGGAACAATGAGCAGTTCTTC. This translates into CASSLVPSGNNEQFF.

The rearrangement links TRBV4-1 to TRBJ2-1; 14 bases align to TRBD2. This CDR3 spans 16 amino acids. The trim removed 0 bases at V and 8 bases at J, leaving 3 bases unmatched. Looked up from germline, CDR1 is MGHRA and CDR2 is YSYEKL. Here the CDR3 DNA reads TGCGCCAGCAGCCAAGAGGGACTAGCGGGAGTATATGAGCAGTTCTTC. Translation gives CASSQEGLAGVYEQFF.

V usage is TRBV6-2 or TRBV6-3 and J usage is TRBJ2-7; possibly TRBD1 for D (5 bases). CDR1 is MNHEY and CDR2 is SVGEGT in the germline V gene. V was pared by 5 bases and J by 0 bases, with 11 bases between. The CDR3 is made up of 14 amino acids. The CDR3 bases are TGTGCCAGCAGTCCCATCAGGGACTCCTACGAGCAGTACTTC. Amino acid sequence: CASSPIRDSYEQYF.

The CDR3 DNA reads as TGTGCCTGGAGACGAGGAGAGACCCAGTACTTC. Encoded protein: CAWRRGETQYF. The chain uses TRBV30 and TRBJ2-5; D is unclear. Germline loops: CDR1 GTSNPN, CDR2 SVGIG (reference sequence). V lost 3 bases to trimming and J lost 4 bases, with 6 bases between them. The CDR3 sequence is 11 residues long.

The CDR3 loop reads CASSTWTGDIGYTF. The CDR3 nucleotides are TGTGCCAGCAGCACCTGGACAGGGGATATTGGCTACACCTTC. The rearrangement uses TRBV5-8 and TRBJ1-2, with 9 positions matching TRBD1. This CDR3 region has 14 residues. Germline values: CDR1 SGHTS, CDR2 YDEGEE. V trimming: 4 bases; J trimming: 7 bases; junction bases outside the gene matches: 8.

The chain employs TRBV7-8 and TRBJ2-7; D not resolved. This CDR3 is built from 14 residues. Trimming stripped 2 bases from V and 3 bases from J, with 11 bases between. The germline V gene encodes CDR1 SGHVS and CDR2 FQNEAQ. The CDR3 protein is CASSLTRTGYEQYF. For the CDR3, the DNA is TGTGCCAGCAGCTTAACCCGGACCGGCTACGAGCAGTACTTC.

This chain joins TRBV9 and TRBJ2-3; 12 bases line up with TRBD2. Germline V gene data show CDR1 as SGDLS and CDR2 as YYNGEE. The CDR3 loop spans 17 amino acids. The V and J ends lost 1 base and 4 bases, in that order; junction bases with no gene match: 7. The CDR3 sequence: CASSVRTSGTPPDTQYF. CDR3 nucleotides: TGTGCCAGCAGCGTACGGACTAGCGGGACCCCCCCAGATACGCAGTATTTT.

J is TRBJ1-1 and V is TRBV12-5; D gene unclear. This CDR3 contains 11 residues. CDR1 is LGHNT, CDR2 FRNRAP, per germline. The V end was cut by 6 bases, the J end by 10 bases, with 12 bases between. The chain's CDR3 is CASGYDGPAFF. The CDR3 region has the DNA TGTGCTAGTGGGTATGATGGACCAGCTTTCTTT.